This TCR beta chain is from a study of T-cell reconstitution after alpha-beta-depleted transplantation in children. Study results and caveats: By about two months after transplant, alpha-beta T cells reportedly arose from several hundred graft clones that had expanded. Counts and diversity of T cells one year after transplant came mostly from newly produced T cells. Day-60 TCRbeta diversity that was high in some patients was derived from surviving recipient T cells and thymic progenitors.

This clonotype was counted at least ten times. Its antigen remains unidentified. CDR3 length: 16 amino acids. The germline V and J ends were trimmed by 0 bases and 0 bases, with 11 bases remaining between them. The germline V gene has CDR1 SNHLY and CDR2 FYNNEI. Unique molecular identifiers were incorporated when the TCRbeta library was constructed. TCRdb reprocessed the PCR reads via MiXCR and lists one record per CDR3 protein. This table holds 200,000 or so distinct CDR3 sequences, around 7% found once. The sample in question was PBMCs, obtained before TCRalphabeta/CD19-depleted stem cell transplant. This chain joins TRBV2 and TRBJ1-1; no firm D call. The sequence derives from a boy between 2 and 15 years old with acute lymphoblastic leukemia, due to receive a stem cell transplant. The CDR3 DNA reads as TGTGCCAGCAGTGAAGCGCTTGGAGAGGTGAACACTGAAGCTTTCTTT. Residues: CASSEALGEVNTEAFF.